Many counts were recorded for the clone carrying this T cell receptor beta chain. Its antigen is not identified. The V gene's germline CDR1 is MNHEY and CDR2 SVGEGT. The CDR3 is 16 amino acids. V shed 5 bases and J 0 bases; nucleotides not matched to a gene: 4. These data come from a study of T cell repertoires in cytomegalovirus infection. Study-wide background: TCR beta signatures that were public indicated CMV infection and matching HLA type. Points from the study as a whole: Dominating the ex vivo response were TCR beta clonotypes that were CMV-specific and HLA-C-restricted.

TCRdb fed the reads into MiXCR, producing one record per CDR3 protein. The sample includes 250,000 or so distinct CDR3 sequences, about a sixth of them seen just once. The V call is TRBV6-2 or TRBV6-3, the J call TRBJ2-6; 7 nucleotides line up with TRBD2. What was sequenced was CD8+ T cells from PBMCs. This clonotype originated in a human donor in good health (CMV status not recorded). Some clones in this sample may be carry-over from other donors' samples. For the CDR3, the DNA is TGTGCCAGCAGTATCAGGGACTACTCTGGGGCCAACGTCCTGACTTTC. This encodes CASSIRDYSGANVLTF.